The 3 T cell receptor beta chains below come from one sample, sequenced in a study of cytomegalovirus exposure and HLA in healthy donors. The PCR made use of 60 Vbeta and 13 Jbeta primers. Produced via immunoSEQ multiplex PCR; TCRdb's table is partial and in-frame only. The sample lists about 170,000 clones, approximately 81% occurring once. Input material: PBMCs. Every receptor here comes from a woman aged 45 to 65 in good health and CMV-seronegative.

This CDR3 reads CASSNPVGGSTDTQYF. The CDR3 bases are TGCGCCAGCAGTAACCCCGTGGGGGGTAGCACAGATACGCAGTATTTT. The gene calls are TRBV4-1 and TRBJ2-3; TRBD2 is a possible D gene (6 bases). Trimming took 6 bases from V and 0 from J, leaving 16 bases between them. The CDR3 covers 16 residues. Germline-derived CDR1 and CDR2 are MGHRA and YSYEKL.

The rearrangement joins TRBV6-5 to TRBJ1-3; maybe TRBD1 (6 bases). V was shortened by 6 bases and J by 3 bases, with 12 bases between the two germline ends. The CDR3 has 14 amino acids. Germline-derived CDR1 and CDR2 are MNHEY and SVGAGI. As DNA, the CDR3 is TGTGCCAGCAGAACTACAGGGAGTGGAAACACCATATATTTT. Amino acid sequence: CASRTTGSGNTIYF.

V usage is TRBV6-1 and J usage is TRBJ2-1; TRBD2 matches at 10 bases. The junction had 9 bases not matched to a gene; V was cut back by 1 base and J by 9 bases. The germline V gene has CDR1 MNHNS and CDR2 SASEGT. The CDR3 consists of 16 residues. CDR3 sequence: CASSEGLAGVGGEQFF. CDR3 coding DNA: TGTGCCAGCAGTGAAGGTCTAGCGGGAGTCGGTGGTGAGCAGTTCTTC.